One T cell receptor (beta chain) is described in this entry. Its antigen is currently not known. No base quality information exists; no much larger clone differs at one position. The immunoSEQ Assay, a bias-controlled multiplex PCR, was used to amplify TCRbeta CDR3 regions from genomic DNA. Under the source paper's analysis protocol: Within the assay, amplification of reference gene primers was used to estimate how many nucleated cells each sample contained. To quantify the absolute abundance of each unique TCRbeta CDR3 rearrangement, sequence reads were collapsed and filtered. Productive Simpson clonality was computed per sample as the square root of Simpson's diversity index over productive rearrangements. TCRdb took over this immuneACCESS table, retaining in-frame rearrangements with V and J assigned. Such tables are incomplete; in checked studies, under half of the missing clones stem from an unresolved V gene, and the remainder is unexplained. For V, J and clone size, that table is used; D and trimming come from the DNA. The sample table records some 38,000 clones; approximately 90% of these occur just once. Together, the top ten hold 2.2% of the sample.

The data originate from a study of blood T cell repertoires in COVID-19 (dated by TCRdb to 2018 to 2020). As for the study more broadly: Samples from collaborators originated in the United States, Italy and Spain and spanned both the acute and convalescent phases of COVID-19. The material from the prospective study consisted of cDNA or gDNA derived from T cells, B-cell-depleted T cells, or PBMCs. The dataset comprised deeply sampled blood TCRbeta repertoires from subjects exposed to, actively infected with, or recovered from COVID-19. The repertoires were released in a freely available public database meant as a resource for research on the immune response to SARS-CoV-2. Samples came from the ongoing ImmuneRACE study (first 160 participants) plus 1,254 subjects from 6 global collaborators. Sample metadata almost always included a de-identified subject ID, COVID-19 status, age in years and sex. Where available, HLA class I and class II types were obtained from metadata supplied by the sample provider rather than from assay-based typing. Overall results and qualifications from the work: The quantity of clinical and demographic metadata differed by source and by participant and was supplied without curation.

Each collaborating institution followed its own protocols to collect whole blood in K2EDTA tubes. For TCRbeta analysis, collaborators shipped samples as frozen whole blood, isolated PBMCs, or DNA extracted from either of those sample types. The germline V gene (reference sequence) sets CDR1 to LNHDA and CDR2 to SQIVND. Its CDR3 holds 13 amino acids, cysteine through phenylalanine. Just CDR3 DNA is preserved here, 39 bases in frame from base 1. V is reduced by 5 bases and J by 8 bases, leaving a spacing of 12 bases between them. The receptor's source is a man aged 50 to 59 with active COVID-19. The sample comprised peripheral blood. The receptor chain draws on TRBV19 and TRBJ1-4, with no D gene named confidently. In nucleotides, the sequence is TGTGCCAGTAGTGACACCTCGAACGAAAAACTGTTTTTT. This codes for CASSDTSNEKLFF.